Listed below are T cell receptor beta chains from one sample, sequenced in a study of T cell responses to AZD1222 COVID-19 vaccine. Repertoires were generated with immunoSEQ multiplex PCR, while TCRdb's copy carries only in-frame clones and drops some. This table has around 190,000 clones, about 89% appearing once. Material: peripheral blood, obtained 28 days after the second AZD1222 dose. The receptor source for this set is an adult who received the AZD1222 COVID-19 vaccine. The CDR3 runs from the conserved cysteine through the conserved F or W. The D gene is left open where the match is weak.

d_call	v_call	j_call	cdr3_aa
NA	TRBV18	TRBJ1-1	CASSPPSRAEAFF
NA	TRBV3-1/TRBV3-2	TRBJ2-1	CASSQGTGVYNEQFF
NA	TRBV27	TRBJ1-3	CASSLRAGPGNTIYF
NA	TRBV29-1	TRBJ2-3	CSGAIGARTDTQYF
TRBD1	TRBV10-1	TRBJ1-1	CASSEAVGQGRTEAFF
TRBD1	TRBV2	TRBJ1-5	CASSQDRGLNQPQHF
NA	TRBV7-9	TRBJ1-2	CASSRQRYGYTF
NA	TRBV12-3/TRBV12-4	TRBJ1-2	CASTGTAAYGYTF
NA	TRBV30	TRBJ1-4	CAWSGGGEKLFF
NA	TRBV6-1	TRBJ1-2	CASSEAREGHGYTF
NA	TRBV5-1	TRBJ1-1	CASSLVVSRNTEAFF
NA	TRBV12-2	TRBJ1-5	CASRLSHRDSNQPQHF
TRBD1	TRBV11-1	TRBJ2-3	CASSSGTGVSTDTQYF
NA	TRBV7-6	TRBJ1-2	CASSPRGVGNYGYTF
NA	TRBV29-1	TRBJ1-2	CSVEVGSLGRASGYTF
TRBD1	TRBV6-5	TRBJ2-1	CASSYSGTGVRNEQFF
TRBD1	TRBV2	TRBJ1-2	CASSKGQGVIPNYGYTF
TRBD1	TRBV6-5	TRBJ1-4	CASSYSGQGGEKLFF
NA	TRBV24-1	TRBJ2-1	CATSDRSGLKQFF
TRBD2	TRBV6-6	TRBJ2-7	CASSSAGGPNEQYF
NA	TRBV5-1	TRBJ2-3	CASSFPWADTDTQYF
NA	TRBV27	TRBJ2-5	CASSLSGQETQYF